Listed below are T cell receptor beta chains from one sample, sequenced in a study of blood T cell repertoires in COVID-19. The protocol was immunoSEQ multiplex PCR, while the TCRdb copy is restricted to in-frame clones and leaves out a portion. The sample records 250,000 or so clones, roughly four fifths being singletons. Sequencing input: PBMCs or T cells enriched from blood (not recorded which). The receptors shown here come from a man aged 45-60 years who had recovered from COVID-19. The CDR3 runs from the conserved cysteine through the conserved F or W. D genes are given only for firm matches. Clone size, where shown, is once, few, many, or a class for clones that have expanded.

j_gene: TRBJ2-1; d_gene: TRBD2; v_gene: TRBV4-1; abundance: -; CDR3aa: CASSQVGTRFYNEQFF
j_gene: TRBJ2-5; d_gene: TRBD2; v_gene: TRBV5-1; abundance: -; CDR3aa: CASRPLAGQETQYF
j_gene: TRBJ2-1; d_gene: TRBD1; v_gene: TRBV27; abundance: -; CDR3aa: CASRPGTGVPSYNEQFF
j_gene: TRBJ2-5; d_gene: TRBD1; v_gene: TRBV9; abundance: -; CDR3aa: CASSVGRTGGETQYF
j_gene: TRBJ1-1; d_gene: TRBD1; v_gene: TRBV18; abundance: -; CDR3aa: CASSPQAGGMNTEAFF
j_gene: TRBJ2-1; d_gene: TRBD1; v_gene: TRBV9; abundance: -; CDR3aa: CASSVQQGAYNEQFF
j_gene: TRBJ2-7; d_gene: TRBD2; v_gene: TRBV9; abundance: -; CDR3aa: CASSVAGGLAYEQYF
j_gene: TRBJ2-1; d_gene: TRBD2; v_gene: TRBV2; abundance: -; CDR3aa: CASSVTTTNSGSLYNEQFF
j_gene: TRBJ1-5; d_gene: -; v_gene: TRBV2; abundance: -; CDR3aa: CASRQVTENQPQHF
j_gene: TRBJ2-2; d_gene: -; v_gene: TRBV9; abundance: -; CDR3aa: CASSFSGTPSAGELFF
j_gene: TRBJ1-2; d_gene: -; v_gene: TRBV30; abundance: few; CDR3aa: CASGGRAYNNYGYTF
j_gene: TRBJ1-1; d_gene: -; v_gene: TRBV3-1/TRBV3-2; abundance: -; CDR3aa: CASSPAGTEAFF
j_gene: TRBJ1-1; d_gene: TRBD1; v_gene: TRBV18; abundance: -; CDR3aa: CASSPKTGSGSAEAFF
j_gene: TRBJ1-4; d_gene: TRBD1; v_gene: TRBV18; abundance: -; CDR3aa: CASSPPGRQGVDEKLFF
j_gene: TRBJ2-5; d_gene: -; v_gene: TRBV19; abundance: -; CDR3aa: CASSRGGGETQYF
j_gene: TRBJ2-7; d_gene: TRBD2; v_gene: TRBV6-5; abundance: -; CDR3aa: CASNTPGLPYEQYF
j_gene: TRBJ2-1; d_gene: -; v_gene: TRBV20-1; abundance: once; CDR3aa: CSASSHEQFF
j_gene: TRBJ2-7; d_gene: TRBD1; v_gene: TRBV7-8; abundance: once; CDR3aa: CASSSGQGDPYEQYF
j_gene: TRBJ1-5; d_gene: TRBD1; v_gene: TRBV5-1; abundance: few; CDR3aa: CASRQHKGQARSLNQPQHF
j_gene: TRBJ1-5; d_gene: -; v_gene: TRBV12-3/TRBV12-4; abundance: -; CDR3aa: CASTTNNQPQHF
j_gene: TRBJ2-3; d_gene: TRBD2; v_gene: TRBV7-2; abundance: -; CDR3aa: CASRGGRGRDTQYF
j_gene: TRBJ2-7; d_gene: TRBD2; v_gene: TRBV7-9; abundance: -; CDR3aa: CASSLEGSGGDYEQYF
j_gene: TRBJ2-7; d_gene: -; v_gene: TRBV5-1; abundance: -; CDR3aa: CASSFREKTYEQYF
j_gene: TRBJ2-3; d_gene: -; v_gene: TRBV7-3; abundance: -; CDR3aa: CASSLMAETDTQYF
j_gene: TRBJ2-7; d_gene: -; v_gene: TRBV30; abundance: few; CDR3aa: CAWSHALSSYEQYF
j_gene: TRBJ1-5; d_gene: -; v_gene: TRBV5-5; abundance: -; CDR3aa: CASSLGSSNQPQHF
j_gene: TRBJ2-5; d_gene: -; v_gene: TRBV9; abundance: -; CDR3aa: CASSALPHGGAETQYF
j_gene: TRBJ1-5; d_gene: -; v_gene: TRBV4-2; abundance: -; CDR3aa: CASSQGREGSITRPQHF
j_gene: TRBJ1-4; d_gene: -; v_gene: TRBV7-9; abundance: once; CDR3aa: CASSFEGPDEKLFF
j_gene: TRBJ1-2; d_gene: -; v_gene: TRBV9; abundance: -; CDR3aa: CASSSGGAFGRGYTF
j_gene: TRBJ1-3; d_gene: -; v_gene: TRBV11-3; abundance: -; CDR3aa: CASSAMPGSLAGNTIYF
j_gene: TRBJ1-2; d_gene: -; v_gene: TRBV2; abundance: -; CDR3aa: CASSDRGYTF
j_gene: TRBJ2-7; d_gene: -; v_gene: TRBV27; abundance: -; CDR3aa: CASSLDTGPYEQYF
j_gene: TRBJ1-2; d_gene: TRBD1; v_gene: TRBV24-1; abundance: -; CDR3aa: CATSDSGTGRYGYTF
j_gene: TRBJ1-3; d_gene: TRBD1; v_gene: TRBV5-1; abundance: -; CDR3aa: CASSVGQGAGNTIYF
j_gene: TRBJ2-4; d_gene: TRBD2; v_gene: TRBV19; abundance: -; CDR3aa: CASRAPGGVNIQYF
j_gene: TRBJ1-1; d_gene: TRBD1; v_gene: TRBV19; abundance: -; CDR3aa: CASSIQGAVGEAFF
j_gene: TRBJ1-5; d_gene: -; v_gene: TRBV12-5; abundance: -; CDR3aa: CASGLSQEVGNQPQHF
j_gene: TRBJ2-7; d_gene: TRBD1; v_gene: TRBV12-5; abundance: once; CDR3aa: CASGPGQGLGEQYF
j_gene: TRBJ2-4; d_gene: -; v_gene: TRBV6-2/TRBV6-3; abundance: -; CDR3aa: CASSGFGVGGDIQYF
j_gene: TRBJ1-4; d_gene: -; v_gene: TRBV6-5; abundance: -; CDR3aa: CASSTYSATNEKLFF
j_gene: TRBJ1-5; d_gene: TRBD1; v_gene: TRBV2; abundance: -; CDR3aa: CASTWDSNNQPQHF
j_gene: TRBJ2-5; d_gene: TRBD2; v_gene: TRBV6-2/TRBV6-3; abundance: once; CDR3aa: CASSLWGRAAQETQYF
j_gene: TRBJ1-1; d_gene: -; v_gene: TRBV11-3; abundance: -; CDR3aa: CASSLRRGTEAFF
j_gene: TRBJ2-2; d_gene: TRBD2; v_gene: TRBV11-1; abundance: -; CDR3aa: CASSWTSGTGELFF
j_gene: TRBJ1-2; d_gene: -; v_gene: TRBV5-1; abundance: -; CDR3aa: CASKPEGANYGYTF
j_gene: TRBJ2-1; d_gene: -; v_gene: TRBV7-2; abundance: -; CDR3aa: CASREGHYNEQFF
j_gene: TRBJ1-6; d_gene: -; v_gene: TRBV7-3; abundance: once; CDR3aa: CASSITGYSPLHF